Below are 2 T cell receptor beta chains sequenced from a single sample in a study of shared clonotypes between healthy human individuals. The table came from immunoSEQ multiplex PCR; TCRdb's copy has only in-frame clones and leaves some out. The sample shows approximately 2.1 million clones, approximately 93% of them seen only once. The sequenced material came from naive CD4+ T cells from PBMCs. Subset indicated: CD45RA+ positively selected. Every receptor here comes from a man aged 18-30 years in good health. Some clones in this sample may be carry-over from other donors' samples.

The chain joins TRBV6-5 to TRBJ1-2; the D is unclear. This CDR3 has 15 amino acids. Trimming pared 7 bases from V and 6 bases from J, leaving 21 bases between. Germline V gene lookup returns CDR1 MNHEY and CDR2 SVGAGI. CDR3: CASTRTLTSPDGYTF. The CDR3 region has the DNA TGTGCCAGCACCCGAACCCTAACCTCCCCAGATGGCTACACCTTC.

The V gene is TRBV28, the J gene TRBJ2-3; weak D call: TRBD2 (5 bases). CDR1 MDHEN and CDR2 SYDVKM come from the germline V gene. This CDR3 comprises 14 residues. Between the trimmed V and J ends, which lost 4 bases and 2 bases, there was a span of 10 bases. CDR3 DNA sequence: TGTGCCAGCAGTTCGGGGATCACCACAGATACGCAGTATTTT. It specifies CASSSGITTDTQYF. The variable domain in full, with the rest retrieved from reference TRBV28 and TRBJ2-3, is DVKVTQSSRYLVKRTGEKVFLECVQDMDHENMFWYRQDPGLGLRLIYFSYDVKMKEKGDIPEGYSVSREKKERFSLILESASTNQTSMYLCASSSGITTDTQYFGPGTRLTVL.